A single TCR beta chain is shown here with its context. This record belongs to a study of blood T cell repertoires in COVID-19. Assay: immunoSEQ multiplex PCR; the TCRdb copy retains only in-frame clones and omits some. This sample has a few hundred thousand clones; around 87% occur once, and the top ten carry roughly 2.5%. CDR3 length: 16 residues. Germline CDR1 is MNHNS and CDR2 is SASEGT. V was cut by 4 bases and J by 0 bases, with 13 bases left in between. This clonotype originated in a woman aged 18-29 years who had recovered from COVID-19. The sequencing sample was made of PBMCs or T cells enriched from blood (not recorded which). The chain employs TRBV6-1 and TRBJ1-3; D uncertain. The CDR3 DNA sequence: TGTGCCAGCAGTGTTGGGCTACCAACCTCTGGAAACACCATATATTTT. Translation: CASSVGLPTSGNTIYF.